The subject of this entry is one T cell receptor beta chain. Its binding antigen is unknown. The input lacks base qualities; no much larger clone sits a single base away. Collaborating institutions collected whole blood in K2EDTA tubes following their own protocols. Collaborator samples were shipped for TCRbeta analysis as frozen whole blood, isolated PBMCs, or DNA extracted from either sample type. TCRbeta CDR3 regions were amplified from genomic DNA using the immunoSEQ Assay, a bias-controlled multiplex PCR. Concerning the study's data processing: The number of nucleated cells in each sample was estimated from the amplification of reference gene primers within the assay. To quantify the absolute abundance of each unique TCRbeta CDR3 rearrangement, sequence reads were collapsed and filtered. For each sample, productive Simpson clonality was calculated by taking the square root of Simpson's diversity index across productive rearrangements. Not all clones reach the TCRdb copy of this immuneACCESS table, which keeps in-frame sequences only. Checked studies attribute under half of the gap to unresolved V genes and leave the rest unexplained. D and trimming were read from the DNA, whereas the V and J calls and clone size are those reported in that table. This sample has 70,000 to 85,000 clones in its table, and about 88% of those were observed once. The ten largest make up roughly 2.7% of the sample.

The data are from a study of blood T cell repertoires in COVID-19 (TCRdb year 2020). Notes on the research overall: Samples covering the acute and convalescent phases of COVID-19 were provided by collaborators in the United States, Italy and Spain. Nearly every sample came with metadata listing a de-identified subject ID, COVID-19 status, age in years and sex. Samples came from the ongoing ImmuneRACE study (first 160 participants) plus 1,254 subjects from 6 global collaborators. A freely available public database, intended as a resource for researchers studying the immune response to SARS-CoV-2, is where the repertoires were released. The prospective study material was composed of cDNA or gDNA derived from T cells, B-cell-depleted T cells, or PBMCs. Where available, HLA class I and class II types were taken from metadata supplied by the sample provider and were not determined by assay-based typing. Deeply sampled blood TCRbeta repertoires from subjects exposed to, actively infected with, or recovered from COVID-19 were included in the dataset.

The paper's findings and limits, for the study overall: The quantity of clinical and demographic metadata differed by source and by participant and was supplied without curation.

V has 4 bases trimmed and J has 5 bases trimmed; junction bases matching no gene number 10. CDR1 and CDR2, per the germline V gene, are SGHVS and FQNEAQ. From the cysteine up to the phenylalanine, the CDR3 has a length of 16 residues. The sequence is cut down to CDR3 DNA, 48 bases in frame from base 1. The clonotype comes from a man aged 65-85 years with active or convalescent COVID-19. The chain uses TRBV7-8 and TRBJ2-7, and 11 junctional nucleotides match TRBD2. Sequencing input: peripheral blood. CDR3 protein: CASSSGLAEGVHEQYF. Here is the DNA: TGTGCCAGCAGCTCGGGACTAGCGGAAGGGGTACACGAGCAGTACTTC.